What follows is one T cell receptor beta chain and its context. The study ran its PCR with 60 Vbeta and 13 Jbeta primers. Sequencing used immunoSEQ multiplex PCR; TCRdb keeps in-frame clones, though not all of them. In the table there are 150,000 to 200,000 clones, 77% of which are singletons. The CDR3 runs to 13 residues. CDR1 is SGHNT, CDR2 YYREEE, per germline (reference sequence). V lost 1 base to trimming and J lost 6 bases, with 7 bases between them. The entry originates in a study of cytomegalovirus exposure and HLA in healthy donors. The chain recombines TRBV5-4 with TRBJ2-2; D not resolved. Sequencing used PBMCs. The sequence derives from a woman in her 30s in good health and CMV-seronegative. The DNA of the CDR3 is TGTGCCAGCAGCTTGACCAGCGCCGGGGAGCTGTTTTTT. Protein: CASSLTSAGELFF.